The 8 T cell receptor beta chains listed next were all sequenced from one sample in a study of cytomegalovirus exposure and HLA in healthy donors. PCR was performed using 60 Vbeta and 13 Jbeta primers. The repertoire was sequenced with immunoSEQ multiplex PCR; TCRdb's copy has only in-frame clones and lacks some. In the table there are around 140,000 clones, 60% to 85% of which are singletons. Sequencing used PBMCs. Receptor source: a man in his forties in good health and CMV-seronegative.

The chain is built from TRBV6-6 and TRBJ2-7; tentative D call: TRBD2 (6 bases). The CDR3 has 13 residues. Per the germline V gene, CDR1 is MNHNY and CDR2 is SVGAGI (reference sequence). V gave up 2 bases and J gave up 3 bases, with 8 bases separating them. CDR3 protein: CASSYRGIYEQYF. In DNA, the CDR3 is TGTGCCAGCAGTTACCGCGGGATCTACGAGCAGTACTTC.

This rearrangement joins TRBV4-2 to TRBJ2-7; TRBD2 matches 13 bases. The CDR3 runs to 19 residues. CDR1 and CDR2 from the germline V gene are LGHNA and YNFKEQ. V dropped 4 bases and J dropped 3; count of bases not matched to a gene: 15. The DNA for the CDR3 is TGTGCCAGCAGCCCGCCGGGACTAGCGGGGCCTATCGAGGTCTACGAGCAGTACTTC. Its protein product is CASSPPGLAGPIEVYEQYF.

The chain carries TRBV28 and TRBJ2-2, with TRBD2 as a possible D gene (6 bases). CDR3 length equals 16 residues. Germline V gene lookup returns CDR1 MDHEN and CDR2 SYDVKM. Trimming took off 3 bases at V and 4 bases at J, with 15 bases between the two ends. The CDR3 is CASSLPGLYSTGELFF. In nucleotides, the CDR3 is TGTGCCAGCAGTTTGCCGGGACTTTATAGCACCGGGGAGCTGTTTTTT.

The V gene is TRBV7-9, the J gene TRBJ2-1; a possible D gene is TRBD2 (6 bases). CDR1 is SEHNR and CDR2 is FQNEAQ in the germline V gene (reference sequence). This CDR3 has 15 residues. Trimming cost V 5 bases and J 2 bases, with 13 bases left between them. Written as DNA, the CDR3 is TGTGCCAGCAGCCCCGGTGGCGGGACCTACAATGAGCAGTTCTTC. Translation: CASSPGGGTYNEQFF. The full variable domain, completed using reference TRBV7-9 and TRBJ2-1, is DTGVSQNPRHKITKRGQNVTFRCDPISEHNRLYWYRQTLGQGPEFLTYFQNEAQLEKSRLLSDRFSAERPKGSFSTLEIQRTEQGDSAMYLCASSPGGGTYNEQFFGPGTRLTVL.

The chain recombines TRBV14 with TRBJ2-6; the match to TRBD1 covers 7 bases. J lost 4 bases, V lost 1 base, and 7 bases had no gene match. The CDR3 loop spans 17 amino acids. The germline V gene has CDR1 SGHDN and CDR2 FVKESK. The CDR3, as DNA: TGTGCCAGCAGCCAAGGCTACAGGGGTGCAGGGGCCAACGTCCTGACTTTC. Residues: CASSQGYRGAGANVLTF.

J is TRBJ2-3 and V is TRBV5-1; D is unclear. Germline V gene lookup returns CDR1 SGHRS and CDR2 YFSETQ. Between the trimmed V and J ends, which lost 3 bases and 2 bases, there was a span of 7 bases. The CDR3 extends over 13 amino acids. CDR3 sequence reads: CASSSELTDTQYF. Written as DNA, the CDR3 is TGCGCCAGCAGCTCCGAACTCACAGATACGCAGTATTTT.

V gene TRBV28 combines with J gene TRBJ2-2; D is possibly TRBD1 (5 bases). V gave up 2 bases and J gave up 5 bases, with 12 bases separating them. CDR1 and CDR2 (germline): MDHEN, SYDVKM. The CDR3 contains 15 residues. The CDR3 nucleotides read TGTGCCAGCAGTTTAGGGGCCGAGCAAACCGGGGAGCTGTTTTTT. This sequence encodes CASSLGAEQTGELFF.

This sequence joins TRBV27 and TRBJ2-3; TRBD2 aligns across 14 bases. The length of the CDR3 is 19 residues. J lost 2 bases, V lost 4 bases, and 11 bases had no gene match. The germline gives CDR1 MNHEY, CDR2 SMNVEV (reference sequence). Here the CDR3 DNA reads TGTGCCAGCAGTTCCGCCGGGACTAGCGGGAGTCTATACACAGATACGCAGTATTTT. Translating gives CASSSAGTSGSLYTDTQYF.